This TCR beta chain was captured by sequencing in a study of T cell responses to AZD1222 COVID-19 vaccine (dated by TCRdb to the early 2020s). Context from the whole study: AZD1222 recipients whose second dose came at about 4 weeks and those whose second dose came at about 12 weeks were combined into one group, since spike-specific TCR depth and breadth did not differ between the two schedules. TCR sequencing was performed for some 250 trial participants, of whom roughly 200 were given two doses of AZD1222 and approximately 25 were given two doses of MenACWY control vaccine. Enrollment into the trials was organized by age into subgroups of 18-55, 56-69 and 70-plus years, and those subgroups contained 148, 28 and 57 TCR-sequenced participants, respectively. Study-wide findings and limitations: Most participants were white British and females outnumbered males, and the authors suggested that clonal diversity may have been underestimated. The 56-69-year group was small, and its depth increase did not reach significance, likely because of low power. Spike-specific TCR breadth and depth rose significantly after two AZD1222 doses compared with day 0 and with MenACWY recipients. Only five or six AZD1222 recipients were SARS-CoV-2 seropositive at baseline, limiting conclusions about previously exposed vaccinees. Reportedly, almost half of the unique spike-specific TCRs recognized epitopes lying outside the regions that are mutated in the B.1.351 and B.1.1.7 variants. The vaccine-associated CD4 TCRs covered the entire spike protein, and the dominant responses fell in regions 160-218 and 743-854. Because no day 14 peak-response samples were available, the repertoires could be characterized only after the peak T cell response.

CDR1 SGHTA and CDR2 FQGNSA are derived from the germline V gene. V is cut back by 5 bases and J by 3 bases, with 2 bases in the junction unmatched. Including the terminal cysteine and phenylalanine, the CDR3 comprises 14 residues. The entry retains the CDR3 DNA only, 42 bases that are in frame from base 1. For this clone: It has no known antigen specificity. No clone much larger than this one lies a single base away; base qualities are absent.

The time point tag for this specimen amounts to: baseline before first vaccination. Vaccinee samples were obtained from the UK trials COV001 and COV002, which included a single-blind randomized controlled phase 2/3 trial of AZD1222 (ChAdOx1 nCoV-19) in healthy adults. Trial participant PBMC samples were collected at day 0 and day 28 after the second dose for TCRbeta chain sequencing. The CDR3 regions of human TCRbeta chains were analyzed by immunosequencing. The authors' analysis ran thus. Repertoire TCRs were matched against a reference library of SARS-CoV-2-specific TCRs generated with the MIRA antigen-specificity platform. Breadth was defined as the fraction of unique TCRs that were SARS-CoV-2-associated, and depth was defined as the fraction of total T cells that were SARS-CoV-2-associated. Using the MIRA data, each spike-specific TCR was assigned both to the spike region to which the TCR was reactive and to a CD4 or CD8 class. Log10-transformed breadth and depth values were compared by one-way ANOVA with Sidak's multiple comparisons tests. The immuneACCESS repertoire file appears here via TCRdb, limited to in-frame rearrangements. These files lack a portion of the clones; in checked studies, under half of the deficit traces to unresolved V genes, and the cause of the others is not known. V and J calls and clone size are as listed in that table; D and trimming were resolved from the DNA. The sample records 95,000 to 150,000 clones, roughly 87% of which are singletons. The ten largest clones add up to just under 10% of the sample.

This specimen was peripheral blood, taken on day 0 of AZD1222 vaccination. The rearranged chain carries TRBV7-2 and TRBJ1-3, with 9 bases in between that match TRBD1. The clonotype originates from an adult in good health. The DNA is TGTGCCAGCAGCACAGGGGGCGGTGGAAACACCATATATTTT. Translated, it reads CASSTGGGGNTIYF.